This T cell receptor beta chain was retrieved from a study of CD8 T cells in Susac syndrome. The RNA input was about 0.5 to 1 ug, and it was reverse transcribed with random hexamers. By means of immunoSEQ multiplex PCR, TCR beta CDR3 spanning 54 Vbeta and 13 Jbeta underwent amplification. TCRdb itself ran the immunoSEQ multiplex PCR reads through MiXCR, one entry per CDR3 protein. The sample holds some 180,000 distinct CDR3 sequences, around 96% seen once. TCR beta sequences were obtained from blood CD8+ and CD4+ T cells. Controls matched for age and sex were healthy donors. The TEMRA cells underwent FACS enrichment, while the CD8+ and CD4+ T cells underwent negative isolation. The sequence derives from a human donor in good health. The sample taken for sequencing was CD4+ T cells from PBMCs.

CDR3 DNA sequence: TGTGCCAGCAGCCAAGTCTTAGGGACAGGGTTTTACGAGCAGTACTTC. This codes for CASSQVLGTGFYEQYF. The V call is TRBV4-2, the J call TRBJ2-7, with TRBD1 identical over 9 bases. CDR1 is LGHNA and CDR2 is YNFKEQ in the germline V gene. This CDR3 contains 16 residues. The V segment lost 1 base and the J segment 4 bases; nucleotides outside the gene matches: 8.